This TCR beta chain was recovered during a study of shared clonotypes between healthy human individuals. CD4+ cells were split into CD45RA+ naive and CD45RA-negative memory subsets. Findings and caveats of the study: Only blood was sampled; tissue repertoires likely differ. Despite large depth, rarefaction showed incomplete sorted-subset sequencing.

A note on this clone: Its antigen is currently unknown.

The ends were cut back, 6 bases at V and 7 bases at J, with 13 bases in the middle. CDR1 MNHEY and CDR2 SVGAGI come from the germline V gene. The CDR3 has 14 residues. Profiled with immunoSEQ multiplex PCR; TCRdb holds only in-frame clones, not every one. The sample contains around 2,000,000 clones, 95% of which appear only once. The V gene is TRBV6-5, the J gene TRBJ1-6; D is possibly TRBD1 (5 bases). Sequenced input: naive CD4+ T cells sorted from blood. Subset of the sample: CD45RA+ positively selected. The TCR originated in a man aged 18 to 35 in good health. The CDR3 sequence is CASSTNWGNSPLHF. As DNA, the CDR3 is TGTGCCAGCAGCACCAACTGGGGGAATTCACCCCTCCACTTT.